This T cell receptor beta chain was profiled in a study of post-analysis software for immune sequencing data. Unique molecular identifiers were carried by the TCR beta cDNA libraries. Between roughly 0.9 and 11 million T cells gave rise to around 500,000 cDNA molecules. MiXCR, run by TCRdb on the PCR reads, gives a single entry per CDR3 protein. This table holds about 760,000 distinct CDR3 sequences, just under 30% found once. As to this clonotype: What it binds is unknown. This may come from a read error, since a much larger clone is one base off.

CDR1 is MDHEN and CDR2 is SYDVKM in the germline V gene. The CDR3 runs to 14 residues. After removal of 8 bases from V and 4 bases from J, the junction contained 6 bases not matched to a gene. Findings of the study overall: In patients, 4 to 6 TRBV segments were more frequent than in controls, with TRBV5-6, TRBV5-1 and TRBV20-1 among them.

The V and J genes are TRBV28 and TRBJ2-1; 9 nucleotides line up with TRBD1. The TCR comes from a girl under 18 with multiple sclerosis. The specimen sequenced was blood. Here the CDR3 reads CASRPGTGYNEQFF. CDR3 sequence (DNA): TGTGCCAGCCGCCCCGGGACAGGGTACAATGAGCAGTTCTTC. The full variable domain, completed using reference TRBV28 and TRBJ2-1, is DVKVTQSSRYLVKRTGEKVFLECVQDMDHENMFWYRQDPGLGLRLIYFSYDVKMKEKGDIPEGYSVSREKKERFSLILESASTNQTSMYLCASRPGTGYNEQFFGPGTRLTVL.